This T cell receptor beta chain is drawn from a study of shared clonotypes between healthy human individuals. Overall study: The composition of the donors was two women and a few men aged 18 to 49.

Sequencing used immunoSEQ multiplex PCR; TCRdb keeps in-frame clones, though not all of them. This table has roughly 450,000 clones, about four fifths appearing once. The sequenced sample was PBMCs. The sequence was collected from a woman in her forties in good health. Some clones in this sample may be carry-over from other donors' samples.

The CDR3 DNA follows: TGTGCCAGCAGTTGGGGGGTTTTTACAGATACGCAGTATTTT. Protein: CASSWGVFTDTQYF. This chain connects TRBV28 to TRBJ2-3, with D possibly TRBD2 on 6 matching bases. CDR3 length: 14 amino acids. CDR1 and CDR2 from the germline V gene are MDHEN and SYDVKM. V was cut by 4 bases and J by 3 bases, with 11 bases left in between.